This T cell receptor beta chain was recovered during a study of cytomegalovirus exposure and HLA in healthy donors. It was with 60 Vbeta and 13 Jbeta primers that the PCR ran. The protocol was immunoSEQ multiplex PCR, while the TCRdb copy is restricted to in-frame clones and leaves out a portion. The sample shows 100,000 to 150,000 clones, 60% to 80% of them seen only once. Germline values: CDR1 KGHSH, CDR2 LQKENI. The length of the CDR3 is 15 residues. Deletions cut 6 bases from V and 0 bases from J, with 14 bases between. This chain uses TRBV18 with TRBJ1-2; no definite D call. This receptor was identified in a man aged 25-40 years in good health and CMV-seronegative. The sample was PBMCs. The CDR3: CASSPRAGTNYGYTF. CDR3 bases: TGTGCCAGCTCTCCTCGTGCGGGGACTAACTATGGCTACACCTTC.